Listed here are 18 T cell receptor beta chains from one sample, sequenced in a study of blood T cell repertoires in COVID-19. Profiling relied on immunoSEQ multiplex PCR, and the TCRdb table lists in-frame clones only, not all of them. The sample holds 110,000 or so clones, approximately 87% seen once. Input material: peripheral blood. The receptors originated from a woman in her forties or fifties with acute or convalescent COVID-19.

This clone has more than one count but fewer than ten. The gene calls are TRBV5-1 and TRBJ1-6; D not certain. V shed 1 base and J shed 6 bases, with 11 bases lying between them. CDR1 and CDR2 from the germline V gene are SGHRS and YFSETQ. The CDR3 length is 15 residues. The CDR3 nucleotides read TGCGCCAGCAGCTTGTGGGCAGGTGGTAATTCACCCCTCCACTTT. Translation: CASSLWAGGNSPLHF. Combining the CDR3 with reference TRBV5-1 and TRBJ1-6 gives the whole variable domain KAGVTQTPRYLIKTRGQQVTLSCSPISGHRSVSWYQQTPGQGLQFLFEYFSETQRNKGNFPGRFSGRQFSNSRSEMNVSTLELGDSALYLCASSLWAGGNSPLHFGNGTRLTVT.

The rearrangement joins TRBV5-8 to TRBJ1-1; 7 bases line up with TRBD1. Germline CDR1 is SGHTS and CDR2 is YDEGEE. The V segment lost 3 bases and the J segment 10 bases; nucleotides outside the gene matches: 30. The CDR3 runs to 20 residues. CDR3 protein: CASSWGVGLQGFARPPGAFF. CDR3 nucleotide sequence: TGTGCCAGCAGCTGGGGGGTAGGCCTACAGGGGTTTGCCCGACCACCCGGAGCTTTCTTT.

The chain combines TRBV19 with TRBJ1-2, with D tentatively TRBD1 (5 bases). This CDR3 is built from 14 residues. The V end lost 6 bases, the J end lost 3 bases, and 14 bases lay between the germline ends. Germline V CDR1 and CDR2: LNHDA, SQIVND (reference sequence). The CDR3 bases are TGTGCCAGTAGCAAATCAAGGACATACTATGGCTACACCTTC. The encoded protein is CASSKSRTYYGYTF.

The rearrangement links TRBV27 to TRBJ1-2, with TRBD1 matching over 7 bases. CDR1 and CDR2 (germline): MNHEY, SMNVEV (reference sequence). V trimming: 4 bases; J trimming: 4 bases; junction bases outside the gene matches: 9. The CDR3 extends over 15 amino acids. The DNA for the CDR3 is TGTGCCAGCAGTTCCTCCGACAGGGTTGGCTATGGCTACACCTTC. It is translated as CASSSSDRVGYGYTF.

This chain links TRBV28 with TRBJ2-7; D may be TRBD2 (5 bases). The germline V gene encodes CDR1 MDHEN and CDR2 SYDVKM. The CDR3 runs to 12 residues. The V end lost 10 bases, the J end lost 4 bases, and 14 bases lay between the germline ends. The CDR3 DNA reads as TGTGCCACCACGGGAAACCCTTACGAGCAGTACTTC. The encoded protein is CATTGNPYEQYF.

This chain links TRBV6-6 with TRBJ2-2; possible D gene TRBD1, 6 bases. CDR3 size: 14 residues. V was clipped by 8 bases and J by 6 bases, with 16 bases between them. The germline V gene has CDR1 MNHNY and CDR2 SVGAGI (reference sequence). The CDR3 here is CASRKTGSPGELFF. The CDR3 DNA follows: TGTGCCAGCCGGAAGACAGGAAGTCCCGGGGAGCTGTTTTTT.

This clone occurred a few times. V gene TRBV4-2 combines with J gene TRBJ1-1; D ambiguous. Germline V lookup: CDR1 LGHNA, CDR2 YNFKEQ. The CDR3 totals 16 residues. Trimming cost V 0 bases and J 10 bases, with 21 bases left between them. The CDR3 loop is CASSQDHFTARVRAFF. In DNA, the CDR3 is TGTGCCAGCAGCCAAGATCATTTCACGGCCCGGGTAAGAGCTTTCTTT.

The rearrangement links TRBV5-6 to TRBJ2-7, with a possible D match to TRBD2 (6 bases). This CDR3 region has 14 residues. Germline V gives CDR1 SGHDT, CDR2 YYEEEE. Trimming shortened V by 0 bases and J by 8 bases, and 15 bases separated the two germline ends. CDR3 sequence (DNA): TGTGCCAGCAGCTTGGGGAGCGGGTCCCTACAGCAGTACTTC. Translating gives CASSLGSGSLQQYF.

The V and J genes are TRBV14 and TRBJ1-1; D is uncertain. The CDR3 is 13 amino acids. Trimming stripped 4 bases from V and 1 base from J, with 7 bases between. The germline V gene encodes CDR1 SGHDN and CDR2 FVKESK. The CDR3 region has the DNA TGTGCCAGCAGCCGTAACAGGAACACTGAAGCTTTCTTT. Translated, it gives CASSRNRNTEAFF.

The chain joins TRBV12-5 to TRBJ2-6, with TRBD1 matching 10 bases. Losses at the gene ends were 2 bases for V and 2 bases for J; bases not matched to a gene: 6. Germline V lookup: CDR1 LGHNT, CDR2 FRNRAP. The CDR3 has 18 amino acids. CDR3 sequence: CASGLTGTGAPGANVLTF. CDR3 sequence (DNA): TGTGCTAGTGGTTTGACCGGGACAGGGGCTCCTGGGGCCAACGTCCTGACTTTC.

This clone was seen once. In the same sample, other DNA sequences code for this CDR3. This chain links TRBV18 with TRBJ1-5; 11 bases match TRBD1. The J segment lost 5 bases and the V segment lost 3 bases, leaving 6 bases of the junction unmatched. The CDR3 runs to 16 residues. The germline CDR1 and CDR2 sequences are KGHSH and LQKENI. As DNA, the CDR3 is TGTGCCAGCTCACCGGGGGGACAGGGGGTATATCAGCCCCAGCATTTT. This codes for CASSPGGQGVYQPQHF.

This clone was detected only once. The chain has TRBV21-1 and TRBJ1-2; the table's D call of TRBD1 was not tested on the DNA. TRBV21-1 is a recognized pseudogene. The CDR3 length is 20 residues. Here the CDR3 DNA reads TGTGCCAGCAGCAAAGACGCCGAAGAGACAGGGGTCGAGGGTTACTATGGCTACACCTTC. Amino acids: CASSKDAEETGVEGYYGYTF.

Worth noting for this clone: The identical CDR3 is also encoded by other nucleotide sequences in the sample. V is TRBV15 and J is TRBJ1-1, with D uncertain. Per germline, CDR1 LNHNV and CDR2 YYDKDF (reference sequence). V dropped 1 base and J dropped 1 base, with 7 bases sitting between them. This CDR3 has 14 residues. Written as DNA, the CDR3 is TGTGCCACCAGCAGAGGAACGGGGAACACTGAAGCTTTCTTT. It translates to CATSRGTGNTEAFF.

The chain employs TRBV19 and TRBJ2-3, with D possibly TRBD1 on 6 matching bases. The length of the CDR3 is 18 residues. The V end was cut by 3 bases, the J end by 1 base, with 20 bases between. CDR1 LNHDA and CDR2 SQIVND come from the germline V gene (reference sequence). CDR3 nucleotides: TGTGCCAGTAGTATCTCAAAAACAGGGAGATCGGGCACAGATACGCAGTATTTT. It yields the protein CASSISKTGRSGTDTQYF.

This rearrangement joins TRBV29-1 to TRBJ1-2; 9 bases align to TRBD1. V lost 4 bases, J lost 1 base, and 7 bases stayed unmatched. This CDR3 spans 15 amino acids. Germline assignment: CDR1 SQVTM and CDR2 ANQGSEA. The CDR3 DNA reads TGCAGCGTTGGAAATACAGGGGGCGATAACTATGGCTACACCTTC. As protein: CSVGNTGGDNYGYTF.

This clone was counted between two and nine times. This rearrangement joins TRBV9 to TRBJ1-1; tentatively, D is TRBD1 (6 bases). This CDR3 contains 15 residues. Per germline, CDR1 SGDLS and CDR2 YYNGEE. Trimming removed 0 bases at V and 5 bases at J, with 14 bases between. The CDR3 DNA reads as TGTGCCAGCAGCGTAGGGCTACAGGGAGAAACTGAAGCTTTCTTT. Protein product: CASSVGLQGETEAFF. The full variable domain, completed using reference TRBV9 and TRBJ1-1, is DSGVTQTPKHLITATGQRVTLRCSPRSGDLSVYWYQQSLDQGLQFLIQYYNGEERAKGNILERFSAQQFPDLHSELNLSSLELGDSALYFCASSVGLQGETEAFFGQGTRLTVV.

The rearrangement joins TRBV9 to TRBJ2-5, with D tentatively TRBD2 (6 bases). Trimming took off 3 bases at V and 5 bases at J, with 20 bases between the two ends. This CDR3 has 16 amino acids. Germline loops: CDR1 SGDLS, CDR2 YYNGEE. The CDR3 region is CASSATATSPGETQYF. The CDR3, as DNA: TGTGCCAGCAGCGCAACCGCAACTAGCCCGGGGGAGACCCAGTACTTC. Full variable domain (remainder filled in from reference TRBV9 and TRBJ2-5): DSGVTQTPKHLITATGQRVTLRCSPRSGDLSVYWYQQSLDQGLQFLIQYYNGEERAKGNILERFSAQQFPDLHSELNLSSLELGDSALYFCASSATATSPGETQYFGPGTRLLVL.

This clone was recorded only once. The rearrangement links TRBV30 to TRBJ1-6, with unresolved D. CDR1 and CDR2 from the germline V gene are GTSNPN and SVGIG (reference sequence). Trimming shortened V by 2 bases and J by 7 bases, and 18 bases separated the two germline ends. The CDR3 spans 16 residues. The DNA of the CDR3 is TGTGCCTGGAGTCCACCAAACCGGGCGGGAAATTCACCCCTCCACTTT. The encoded protein is CAWSPPNRAGNSPLHF.